Listed below are T cell receptor beta chains from one sample, sequenced in a study of human T cells and chemical hapten exposure. TCRdb reprocessed the RACE reads via MiXCR and lists one record per CDR3 protein. The table shows roughly 100,000 distinct CDR3 sequences, with approximately 10% occurring only once. This specimen consisted of whole blood, obtained in connection with sensitization to the hapten diphenylcyclopropenone (DPC). Receptor source: a woman in her 40s with alopecia areata. Some clones in this sample may be carry-over from other donors' samples. Both conserved end residues are part of each CDR3. A D gene is named only where the DNA matches it firmly. Part of the rows lack a size; the others show once, few, many or a class for expanded clones.

clone size | J gene | D gene | V gene | CDR3 DNA | CDR3 protein
NA | TRBJ2-5 | NA | TRBV12-3/TRBV12-4 | TGTGCCAGCAGTTGGGGTGAGGGGCGCGAGACCCAGTACTTC | CASSWGEGRETQYF
many | TRBJ2-7 | NA | TRBV28 | TGTGCCAGCAGTCTGGGGGGGGCGTCTCACGAGCAGTACTTC | CASSLGGASHEQYF
few | TRBJ1-6 | NA | TRBV6-1 | TGTGCCAGCAGTGAAGTGACAGGCGGTTCACCCCTCCACTTT | CASSEVTGGSPLHF
many | TRBJ2-5 | TRBD1 | TRBV18 | TGTGCCAGCTCACCAGTGGACAGGGGGACGGAGACCCAGTACTTC | CASSPVDRGTETQYF
few | TRBJ1-6 | NA | TRBV6-4 | TGTGCCAGCAGCCCCGAGGCATCCTTCCCTTCACCCCTCCACTTT | CASSPEASFPSPLHF
NA | TRBJ2-7 | TRBD2 | TRBV20-1 | TGCAGTGCTAGCACTAGCGGTTCTAGGGAGCAGTACTTC | CSASTSGSREQYF
NA | TRBJ1-5 | NA | TRBV9 | TGTGCCAGCAGCAAGGGTGTCCAGCCCCAGCATTTT | CASSKGVQPQHF
NA | TRBJ1-5 | NA | TRBV6-1 | TGTGCCAGCAGTGGACAAGAAAATCAGCCCCAGCATTTT | CASSGQENQPQHF
few | TRBJ2-2 | TRBD2 | TRBV5-1 | TGCGCCAGCAGCTTGAGTGGGACTAACACGTTCGCGAACACCGGGGAGCTGTTTTTT | CASSLSGTNTFANTGELFF
NA | TRBJ1-4 | NA | TRBV7-2 | TGTGCCAGCAGCTTAAACAGACCTTCAACCGAAAAACTGTTTTTT | CASSLNRPSTEKLFF
NA | TRBJ2-3 | NA | TRBV29-1 | TGCAGCGAGGGCCATAGCACAGATACGCAGTATTTT | CSEGHSTDTQYF
NA | TRBJ2-3 | NA | TRBV11-3 | TGTGCCAGCAGCGTTGATTCAGATACGCAGTATTTT | CASSVDSDTQYF
few | TRBJ2-7 | NA | TRBV9 | TGTGCCAGCAGCGTAGGAGGAGGGATCGAGCAGTACTTC | CASSVGGGIEQYF
NA | TRBJ1-1 | NA | TRBV5-6 | TGTGCCAGCAGTTTTACAGGGCCCACTGAAGCTTTCTTT | CASSFTGPTEAFF
many | TRBJ1-5 | NA | TRBV20-1 | TGCAGTGCTAGAGTCGCCGGCGCAGTAGGTCAGCCCCAGCATTTT | CSARVAGAVGQPQHF
many | TRBJ1-5 | NA | TRBV18 | TGTGCCAGCTCATATCAACAGGATCAGCCCCAGCATTTT | CASSYQQDQPQHF
NA | TRBJ1-2 | NA | TRBV11-2 | TGTGCCGGCAGCTTAGATACAGTCGTCGGCGGCTACACCTTC | CAGSLDTVVGGYTF
many | TRBJ2-5 | TRBD2 | TRBV7-2 | TGTGCCAGCAGCCAATCCGCCATAGCGGGGGTAGAGACCCAGTACTTC | CASSQSAIAGVETQYF